Following are 19 T cell receptor beta chains from one sample sequenced in a study of cytotoxic CD8 clonotypes in ibrutinib-treated CLL. Repertoires were generated with immunoSEQ multiplex PCR, while TCRdb's copy carries only in-frame clones and drops some. The repertoire holds tens of thousands of clones, with approximately 87% as singletons. Sequenced material: PBMCs, taken after 24 months of ibrutinib treatment. These receptors all come from a human donor with chronic lymphocytic leukemia.

V gene TRBV9 combines with J gene TRBJ1-5; no clear D gene. Looked up from germline, CDR1 is SGDLS and CDR2 is YYNGEE. This CDR3 comprises 14 residues. The V end was cut by 3 bases, the J end by 1 base, with 8 bases between. The CDR3 DNA reads TGTGCCAGCAGCGCCGGCAGGAGCAATCAGCCCCAGCATTTT. Its translation is CASSAGRSNQPQHF.

The chain uses TRBV19 and TRBJ2-5; D might be TRBD1 (6 bases). Germline-derived CDR1 and CDR2 are LNHDA and SQIVND (reference sequence). The length of the CDR3 is 13 residues. V was trimmed by 2 bases and J by 6 bases, leaving 10 bases between them. CDR3 residues: CASSISRDKTQYF. The CDR3 nucleotides are TGTGCCAGTAGTATATCAAGGGACAAGACCCAGTACTTC.

The chain carries TRBV28 and TRBJ1-1; D gene ambiguous. CDR1 is MDHEN and CDR2 is SYDVKM in the germline V gene. This CDR3 comprises 14 residues. Trimming took off 2 bases at V and 0 bases at J, with 7 bases between the two ends. CDR3 region: CASSLGGMNTEAFF. CDR3 nucleotide sequence: TGTGCCAGCAGTTTAGGAGGTATGAACACTGAAGCTTTCTTT.

The V gene is TRBV5-1, the J gene TRBJ2-7, with TRBD2 identical over 7 bases. The CDR3 loop spans 15 amino acids. The ends lost 0 bases at V and 5 bases at J; junction bases unmatched: 8. The V gene's germline CDR1 is SGHRS and CDR2 YFSETQ. CDR3 nucleotides: TGCGCCAGCAGCTTGGTAGGGCGGGAGAACGACGAGCAGTACTTC. Residues: CASSLVGRENDEQYF.

The gene calls are TRBV27 and TRBJ2-3; TRBD1 or TRBD2 may be the D gene (5 bases each). CDR3 length: 15 amino acids. Per germline, CDR1 MNHEY and CDR2 SMNVEV (reference sequence). Trimming took 5 bases from V and 1 from J, leaving 13 bases between them. The DNA for the CDR3 is TGTGCCAGCAGTGGAAGGGGACCCGGCACAGATACGCAGTATTTT. It yields the protein CASSGRGPGTDTQYF.

This clone occurred once. V and J are TRBV5-5 and TRBJ1-1, with D perhaps TRBD1 (5 bases). The V gene lost 2 bases and the J gene lost 5 bases, with 19 bases spanning the gap. The CDR3 length is 16 residues. Germline values: CDR1 SGHKS, CDR2 YYEKEE (reference sequence). Here the CDR3 DNA reads TGTGCCAGCAGCTTCTGGGGTTCACGGGGGGGAACTGAAGCTTTCTTT. Protein product: CASSFWGSRGGTEAFF.

The chain couples TRBV21-1 to TRBJ2-2; TRBD2 reflects the table's D call only, with no check against the DNA. TRBV21-1 is designated a pseudogene. This CDR3 has 17 residues. The CDR3 region has the DNA TGTGCCAGCAGCAAAGGAGGACTAGCGGGAGGGGGCGGGGAGCTGTTTTTT. It encodes CASSKGGLAGGGGELFF.

This clone has a handful of counts. The V gene is TRBV27, the J gene TRBJ2-7; 7 bases are a match to TRBD2. Trimming removed 4 bases from V and 4 bases from J; junction bases left unmatched: 13. The CDR3 contains 16 residues. CDR1 is MNHEY and CDR2 is SMNVEV in the germline V gene (reference sequence). The CDR3 loop reads CASSSPLGGSRYEQYF. CDR3 coding DNA: TGTGCCAGCAGTTCCCCGCTCGGCGGGAGTAGGTACGAGCAGTACTTC.

CDR3 amino acids: CAISERTNTGELFF. The CDR3, as DNA: TGTGCCATCAGTGAGAGGACGAACACCGGGGAGCTGTTTTTT. The V call is TRBV10-3, the J call TRBJ2-2; D remains ambiguous. Trimming removed 2 bases from V and 0 bases from J, with 4 bases in between. Germline V gene sequence: CDR1 ENHRY, CDR2 SYGVKD. This CDR3 is 14 amino acids long.

This chain uses TRBV7-2 with TRBJ1-5; no definite D call. The germline CDR1 and CDR2 sequences are SGHTA and FQGNSA. Trimming removed 1 base from V and 7 bases from J, with 8 bases in between. The CDR3 has 13 residues. The CDR3 DNA is TGTGCCAGCAGCTTAGACAACGTACAGCCCCAGCATTTT. Protein: CASSLDNVQPQHF. Full variable domain (outside the CDR3, taken from reference TRBV7-2 and TRBJ1-5): GAGVSQSPSNKVTEKGKDVELRCDPISGHTALYWYRQSLGQGLEFLIYFQGNSAPDKSGLPSDRFSAERTGGSVSTLTIQRTQQEDSAVYLCASSLDNVQPQHFGDGTRLSIL.

V gene TRBV19 combines with J gene TRBJ2-1; 8 bases are shared with TRBD2. The CDR3 contains 16 residues. After removal of 5 bases from V and 7 bases from J, the junction contained 13 bases not matched to a gene. Germline CDR1 LNHDA, CDR2 SQIVND (reference sequence). This CDR3 is CASSFLAGTLYNEQFF. Written as DNA, the CDR3 is TGTGCCAGTAGTTTCTTAGCGGGGACCTTATATAATGAGCAGTTCTTC.

The chain uses TRBV4-1 and TRBJ1-1; D possibly corresponds to TRBD1 (6 bases). Germline CDR1 MGHRA, CDR2 YSYEKL. The CDR3 loop spans 13 amino acids. Trimming removed 8 bases at V and 4 bases at J, with 14 bases between. The CDR3 nucleotides read TGCGCCAGCCTATTAACGGGGGCCACTGAAGCTTTCTTT. Protein: CASLLTGATEAFF.

This chain uses TRBV7-2 with TRBJ2-2, with no clear D. Trimming took off 5 bases at V and 1 base at J, with 11 bases between the two ends. The CDR3 is made up of 15 amino acids. Germline CDR1 SGHTA, CDR2 FQGNSA. CDR3 bases: TGTGCCAGCAGCCCCAGACGTATGAACACCGGGGAGCTGTTTTTT. Translating gives CASSPRRMNTGELFF.

This clone was counted between two and nine times. The chain carries TRBV14 and TRBJ1-1; 9 bases align to TRBD1. V lost 3 bases, J lost 2 bases, and 4 bases stayed unmatched. The CDR3 extends over 15 amino acids. Germline V gives CDR1 SGHDN, CDR2 FVKESK. Here the CDR3 DNA reads TGTGCCAGCAGCCAGAACAGGGGGCCTAACACTGAAGCTTTCTTT. It is translated as CASSQNRGPNTEAFF.

The gene calls are TRBV29-1 and TRBJ1-2, with D uncertain. V was cut by 3 bases and J by 10 bases, with 6 bases left in between. The germline CDR1 and CDR2 sequences are SQVTM and ANQGSEA. This CDR3 is 9 amino acids long. CDR3 sequence (DNA): TGCAGCGTTGACCGATCCTACACCTTC. This codes for CSVDRSYTF.

The chain has TRBV9 and TRBJ2-7; the D gene is possibly TRBD1 (5 bases). The CDR3 covers 14 residues. In germline, CDR1 is SGDLS, CDR2 YYNGEE. V shed 0 bases and J shed 7 bases, with 14 bases lying between them. Written as DNA, the CDR3 is TGTGCCAGCAGCGTAGGTGGGGCCCTCGAAGAGCAGTACTTC. Translated: CASSVGGALEEQYF. The complete variable domain, with remaining parts taken from reference TRBV9 and TRBJ2-7, reads DSGVTQTPKHLITATGQRVTLRCSPRSGDLSVYWYQQSLDQGLQFLIQYYNGEERAKGNILERFSAQQFPDLHSELNLSSLELGDSALYFCASSVGGALEEQYFGPGTRLTVT.

The chain uses TRBV29-1 and TRBJ1-1, with 7 bases identical to TRBD1. Germline V gene sequence: CDR1 SQVTM, CDR2 ANQGSEA. V shed 6 bases, J shed 4 bases, and the junction held 8 bases outside the gene matches. This CDR3 spans 13 amino acids. This CDR3 is CSVATGVATEAFF. In nucleotides, the CDR3 is TGCAGCGTAGCCACAGGGGTCGCCACTGAAGCTTTCTTT.

The genes are TRBV2 and TRBJ2-5; possibly TRBD2 for D (5 bases). Germline loops: CDR1 SNHLY, CDR2 FYNNEI. The CDR3 contains 13 residues. V shed 5 bases and J shed 5 bases, with 12 bases lying between them. CDR3 protein: CASSSTERETQYF. In nucleotides, the CDR3 is TGTGCCAGCAGTTCAACAGAGCGGGAGACCCAGTACTTC.

The chain combines TRBV10-1 with TRBJ2-5, with 9 bases that match TRBD2. The CDR3 is 20 amino acids. Germline trimming cut 0 bases from V and 4 bases from J; bases unmatched to any gene: 18. Germline V CDR1 and CDR2: WNHNN, SYGVQD (reference sequence). The CDR3 DNA reads as TGCGCCAGCAGTGAGTCTTCTCTTGGTAGTGCTAGCGGGACGGGAGAGACCCAGTACTTC. Translating it yields CASSESSLGSASGTGETQYF.